Presented here are 9 T cell receptor beta chains from one specimen sequenced in a study of breast tumors, draining lymph nodes, adjacent tissues. TCRdb re-called the multiplex PCR reads with MiXCR, one entry per CDR3 protein. The table includes approximately 52,000 distinct CDR3 sequences, under 45% detected once. Sequencing was carried out using breast tumor tissue. All receptors derive from a female donor with breast cancer. Some clones in this sample may be carry-over from other donors' samples.

This clonotype came up many times. CDR3 loop: CASSFTGTPETQYF. As DNA, the CDR3 is TGTGCCAGCAGCTTTACAGGGACCCCAGAGACCCAGTACTTC. The chain links TRBV6-2 or TRBV6-3 to TRBJ2-5, with D tentatively TRBD1 (6 bases). CDR3 size: 14 residues. Germline values: CDR1 MNHEY, CDR2 SVGEGT. V lost 6 bases to trimming and J lost 4 bases, with 15 bases between them.

This clonotype was seen more than once but under ten times. This may be a read error: a much more frequent sequence differs by one nucleotide. The chain combines TRBV9 with TRBJ2-1, with TRBD2 identical over 8 bases. The germline CDR1 and CDR2 sequences are SGDLS and YYNGEE. The CDR3 has 16 amino acids. CDR3 region: CASSGTQGLGNNAQFF. The CDR3 DNA follows: TGTGCCAGCAGCGGCACACAGGGACTAGGTAATAATGCGCAGTTCTTC.

This clonotype has a count of ten or more. This rearrangement joins TRBV7-2 to TRBJ1-3; D not certain. Trimming took off 1 base at V and 5 bases at J, with 0 bases between the two ends. CDR3 length equals 11 residues. The germline V gene has CDR1 SGHTA and CDR2 FQGNSA. CDR3 sequence reads: CASSLGNTIYF. The CDR3, as DNA: TGTGCCAGCAGCTTAGGAAACACCATATATTTT.

This clonotype occurred many times. This chain connects TRBV9 to TRBJ1-1; no clear D gene. Germline CDR1 and CDR2: SGDLS and YYNGEE. This CDR3 is built from 13 residues. Trimming cost V 0 bases and J 6 bases, with 9 bases left between them. The CDR3 loop reads CASSVGAGSEAFF. The CDR3, as DNA: TGTGCCAGCAGCGTAGGGGCGGGATCTGAAGCTTTCTTT.

V usage is TRBV7-9 and J usage is TRBJ2-2; a weak D match, TRBD1 (6 bases). Between the trimmed V and J ends, which lost 5 bases and 4 bases, there was a span of 11 bases. CDR1 is SEHNR and CDR2 is FQNEAQ in the germline V gene (reference sequence). The CDR3 sequence is 14 residues long. The CDR3 DNA sequence: TGTGCCAGCAGCAACCAGGGGAGCACCGGGGAGCTGTTTTTT. It encodes CASSNQGSTGELFF.

This clonotype was detected many times. The chain links TRBV12-3 or TRBV12-4 to TRBJ2-1; 8 positions match TRBD2. The trim removed 6 bases at V and 2 bases at J, leaving 24 bases unmatched. The CDR3 runs 21 residues. The CDR3 region has the DNA TGTGCCAGCAGCCCCGGGGGGGGTGGGCGGCGGCGGGAGGACGCCTACAATGAGCAGTTCTTC. Its protein is CASSPGGGGRRREDAYNEQFF.

The J gene is TRBJ1-2, the V gene TRBV10-2; possible D gene TRBD1, 5 bases. Germline V lookup: CDR1 WSHSY, CDR2 SAAADI. CDR3 size: 16 residues. V was shortened by 1 base and J by 1 base, with 13 bases between the two germline ends. CDR3: CASSEFRGDSNYGYTF. DNA for the CDR3: TGCGCCAGCAGTGAGTTTAGGGGAGATAGTAACTATGGCTACACCTTC.

CDR3 DNA: TGTGCCAGCAGTGAGATCTCTGGGGCCAACGTCCTGACTTTC. This sequence encodes CASSEISGANVLTF. The chain is built from TRBV7-8 and TRBJ2-6; D is unclear. This CDR3 comprises 14 residues. Germline lookup yields CDR1 SGHVS and CDR2 FQNEAQ. V lost 6 bases and J 0 bases, leaving 6 bases between the germline ends.

The DNA of the CDR3 is TGTGCCAGCAGGCTGTTACACACCGGGGAGCTGTTTTTT. Encoded protein: CASRLLHTGELFF. This rearrangement joins TRBV2 to TRBJ2-2, with no clear D. The CDR3 is made up of 13 amino acids. Germline V CDR1 and CDR2: SNHLY, FYNNEI. The V end lost 6 bases, the J end lost 3 bases, and 8 bases lay between the germline ends.